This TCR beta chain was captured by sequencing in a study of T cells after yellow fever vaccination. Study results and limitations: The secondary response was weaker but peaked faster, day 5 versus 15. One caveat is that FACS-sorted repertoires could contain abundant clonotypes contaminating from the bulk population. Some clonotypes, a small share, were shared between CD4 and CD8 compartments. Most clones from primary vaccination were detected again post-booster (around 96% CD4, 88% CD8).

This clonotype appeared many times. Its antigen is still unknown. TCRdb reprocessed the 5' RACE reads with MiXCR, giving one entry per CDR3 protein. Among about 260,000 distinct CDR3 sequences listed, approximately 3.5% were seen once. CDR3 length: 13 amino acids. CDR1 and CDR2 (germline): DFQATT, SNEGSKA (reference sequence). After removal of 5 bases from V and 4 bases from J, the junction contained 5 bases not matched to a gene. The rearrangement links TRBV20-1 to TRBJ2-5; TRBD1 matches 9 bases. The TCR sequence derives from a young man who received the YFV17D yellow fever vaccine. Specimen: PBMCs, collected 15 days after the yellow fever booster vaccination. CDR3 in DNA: TGCAGTGCTTTCCTGGACAGGGGAGAGACCCAGTACTTC. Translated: CSAFLDRGETQYF.